The TCR beta chain under discussion was sequenced for a study of blood T cell repertoires in COVID-19. The CDR3 totals 18 residues. Trimming shortened V by 4 bases and J by 1 base, and 20 bases separated the two germline ends. The germline CDR1 and CDR2 sequences are KGHDR and SFDVKD. A single count supports this clone. As handled by the study authors: Nucleated cell number was recorded as an estimate derived from reference gene primer amplification. TCRdb keeps only in-frame clones here, not all; method: immunoSEQ multiplex PCR. That table is the source of V, J and clone size, and D and trimming were worked out from the DNA. The sample has about 340,000 clones, 91% seen once.

The material sequenced was peripheral blood. The TCR originated in a woman aged 18-29 years who had recovered from COVID-19. The V call is TRBV24-1, the J call TRBJ2-3; perhaps TRBD1 as D (8 bases). The CDR3 loop is CATSDPRQGRVGTDTQYF. CDR3 sequence (DNA): TGTGCCACCAGTGACCCCAGACAGGGGAGGGTAGGCACAGATACGCAGTATTTT.